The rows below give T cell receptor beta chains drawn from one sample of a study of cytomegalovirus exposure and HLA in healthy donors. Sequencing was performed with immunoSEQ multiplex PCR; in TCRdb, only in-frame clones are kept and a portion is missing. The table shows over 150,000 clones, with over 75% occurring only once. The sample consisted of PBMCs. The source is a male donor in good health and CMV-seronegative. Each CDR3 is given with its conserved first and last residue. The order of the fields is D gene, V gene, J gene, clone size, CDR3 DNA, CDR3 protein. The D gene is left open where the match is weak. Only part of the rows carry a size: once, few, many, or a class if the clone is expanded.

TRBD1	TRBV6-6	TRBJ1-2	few	TGTGCCAGCAGTTACCCGGCGGGACAGGGGATGGGCTACACCTTC	CASSYPAGQGMGYTF
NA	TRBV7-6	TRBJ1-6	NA	TGTGCCAGCAGCTTAGCCGAGTCCTATAATTCACCCCTCCACTTT	CASSLAESYNSPLHF
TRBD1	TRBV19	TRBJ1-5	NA	TGTGCCAGTAGTATAGGACAGGGGGCGATAAGCAATCAGCCCCAGCATTTT	CASSIGQGAISNQPQHF
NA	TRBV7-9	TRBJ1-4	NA	TGTGCCAGCAGCTTAATAAGCACAGAGAATGAAAAACTGTTTTTT	CASSLISTENEKLFF
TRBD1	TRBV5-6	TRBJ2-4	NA	TGTGCCAGCTGGAGACAGGGGATAGCCAAAAACATTCAGTACTTC	CASWRQGIAKNIQYF
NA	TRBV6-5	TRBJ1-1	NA	TGTGCCAGCAGTTACTGGCGGGAGACTGAAGCTTTCTTT	CASSYWRETEAFF
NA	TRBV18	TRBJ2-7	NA	TGTGCCAGCTCACCCGGGGTCCCCTACGAGCAGTACTTC	CASSPGVPYEQYF
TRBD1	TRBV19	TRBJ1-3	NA	TGTGCCAGTAACCCGACAGGGGCTTACTCTGGAAACACCATATATTTT	CASNPTGAYSGNTIYF
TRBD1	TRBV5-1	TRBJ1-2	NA	TGCGCCAGCAGACCACAACAGGGGCGGGTGAACTATGGCTACACCTTC	CASRPQQGRVNYGYTF
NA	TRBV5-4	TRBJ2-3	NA	TGTGCCAGCAGCTTGGTACCGCGGGATACGCAGTATTTT	CASSLVPRDTQYF
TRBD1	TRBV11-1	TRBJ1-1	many	TGTGCCAGCAGCCGACAGGGGAACACTGAAGCTTTCTTT	CASSRQGNTEAFF
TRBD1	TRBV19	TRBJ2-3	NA	TGTGCCAGTAGTTCACCGGGACAGGGAGGTGTAGCAGATACGCAGTATTTT	CASSSPGQGGVADTQYF
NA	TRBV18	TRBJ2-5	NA	TGTGCCAGCTCACCCGGACAATTACAAGAGACCCAGTACTTC	CASSPGQLQETQYF
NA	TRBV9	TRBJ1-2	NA	TGTGCCAGCAGCGTAGTGAAAGAGGGCCCCTTCTATGGCTACACCTTC	CASSVVKEGPFYGYTF
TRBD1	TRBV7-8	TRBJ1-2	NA	TGTGCCAGCAGCTTAGTGCGGGACAGGAGGTCTGGCTACACCTTC	CASSLVRDRRSGYTF
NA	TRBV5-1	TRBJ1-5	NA	TGCGCCAGCAGCAGGGGTGGGGAGGGTCAGCCCCAGCATTTT	CASSRGGEGQPQHF
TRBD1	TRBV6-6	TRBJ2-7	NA	TGTGCCAGCAGTCATACCGAACAGGGGCCCTCCTACGAGCAGTACTTC	CASSHTEQGPSYEQYF
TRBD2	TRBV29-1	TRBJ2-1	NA	TGCAGCGTTGAACTAGCGGGGGATGAGCAGTTCTTC	CSVELAGDEQFF
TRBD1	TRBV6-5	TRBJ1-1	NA	TGTGCCAGCACCAAAAACCGGGACAGGAACACTGAAGCTTTCTTT	CASTKNRDRNTEAFF
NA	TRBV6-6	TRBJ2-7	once	TGTGCCAGCAGCCCCCCTTCGGGGGCCTACGAGCAGTACTTC	CASSPPSGAYEQYF
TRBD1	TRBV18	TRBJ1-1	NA	TGTGCCAGCTCACCACCTGGGGCAGGGGGGACTGAAGCTTTCTTT	CASSPPGAGGTEAFF
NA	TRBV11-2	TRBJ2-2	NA	TGTGCCAGCAGCTTCAGGAGGCGAACCACCGGGGAGCTGTTTTTT	CASSFRRRTTGELFF
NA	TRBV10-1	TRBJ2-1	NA	TGCGCCAGCAGTGGAGGAGGCCACGGCTCCTACAATGAGCAGTTCTTC	CASSGGGHGSYNEQFF
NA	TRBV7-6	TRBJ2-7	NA	TGTGCCAGCAGCGCCCCAGGGTCCTACGAGCAGTACTTC	CASSAPGSYEQYF
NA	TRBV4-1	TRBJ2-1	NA	TGCGCCAGCAGCCAACCTATCCGGGACACTAACAATGAGCAGTTCTTC	CASSQPIRDTNNEQFF
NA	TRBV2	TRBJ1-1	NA	TGTGCCAGCAGTACCATTCCCTTACCGGGAGCTGAAGCTTTCTTT	CASSTIPLPGAEAFF
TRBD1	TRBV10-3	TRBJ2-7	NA	TGTGCCATCAGTGTGGGACAGGGCTACGAGCAGTACTTC	CAISVGQGYEQYF
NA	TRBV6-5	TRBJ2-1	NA	TGTGCCAGCAGAGACTGGGGGGTACCGAGGGATGAGCAGTTCTTC	CASRDWGVPRDEQFF
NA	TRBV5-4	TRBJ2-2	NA	TGTGCCAGCAGCCCGGGGAACCGCGCGAACACCGGGGAGCTGTTTTTT	CASSPGNRANTGELFF
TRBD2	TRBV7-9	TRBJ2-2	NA	TGTGCCAGCAGCTTAGACACTAGCGGGGGGAACACCGGGGAGCTGTTTTTT	CASSLDTSGGNTGELFF
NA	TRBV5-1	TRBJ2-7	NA	TGCGCCAGCAGCTTGACCTCGGACAGTACCTACGAGCAGTACTTC	CASSLTSDSTYEQYF
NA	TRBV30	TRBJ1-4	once	TGTGCCTGGAGCGGAGAAGTAGGAGAAAAACTGTTTTTT	CAWSGEVGEKLFF
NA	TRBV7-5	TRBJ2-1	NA	TGTGTCAGAAGCGGCGGGACTAGCGGGGGTGTGCAGTTCTTC	CVRSGGTSGGVQFF
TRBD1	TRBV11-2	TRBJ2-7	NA	TGTGCCAGCAGCGAGGACAGGGTAGGGATCGGCGAGCAGTACTTC	CASSEDRVGIGEQYF